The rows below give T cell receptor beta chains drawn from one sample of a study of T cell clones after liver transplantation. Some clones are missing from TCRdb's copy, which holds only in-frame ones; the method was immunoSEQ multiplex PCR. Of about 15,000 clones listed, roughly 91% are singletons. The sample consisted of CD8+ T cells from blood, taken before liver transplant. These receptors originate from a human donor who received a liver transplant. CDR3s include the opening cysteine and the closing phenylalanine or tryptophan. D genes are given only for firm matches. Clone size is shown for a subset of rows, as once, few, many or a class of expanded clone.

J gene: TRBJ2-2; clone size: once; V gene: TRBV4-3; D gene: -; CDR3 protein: CASSQDSIGERRFGELFF; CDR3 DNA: TGCGCCAGCAGCCAAGATTCCATAGGGGAAAGGCGGTTCGGGGAGCTGTTTTTT
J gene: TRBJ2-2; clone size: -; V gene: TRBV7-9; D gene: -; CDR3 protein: CASSLFDKTGELFF; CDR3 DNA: TGTGCCAGCAGCTTATTCGACAAAACCGGGGAGCTGTTTTTT
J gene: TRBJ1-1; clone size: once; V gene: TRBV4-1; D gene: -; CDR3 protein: CASSHRTVNTEAFF; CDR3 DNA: TGCGCCAGCAGCCATCGGACAGTGAACACTGAAGCTTTCTTT
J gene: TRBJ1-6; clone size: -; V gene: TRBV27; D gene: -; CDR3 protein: CASRPGTAGSPLHF; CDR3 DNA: TGTGCCAGCAGGCCCGGGACCGCCGGATCACCCCTCCACTTT
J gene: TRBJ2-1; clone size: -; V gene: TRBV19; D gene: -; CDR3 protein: CASRISVSSYNEQFF; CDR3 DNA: TGTGCCAGTAGAATATCTGTCAGCTCCTACAATGAGCAGTTCTTC
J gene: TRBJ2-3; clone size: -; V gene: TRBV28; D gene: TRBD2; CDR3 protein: CASSSGGSVSIVGTDTQYF; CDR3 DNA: TGTGCCAGCAGTTCCGGCGGGAGTGTTTCGATAGTAGGCACAGATACGCAGTATTTT
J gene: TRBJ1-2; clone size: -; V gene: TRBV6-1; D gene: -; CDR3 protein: CASSELHWGLIYGYTF; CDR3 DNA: TGTGCCAGCAGTGAACTCCATTGGGGGCTTATCTATGGCTACACCTTC
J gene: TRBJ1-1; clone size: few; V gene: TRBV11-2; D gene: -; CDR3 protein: CASSLPMGDPRTEAFF; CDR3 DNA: TGTGCCAGCAGCCTTCCCATGGGGGATCCGCGCACTGAAGCTTTCTTT
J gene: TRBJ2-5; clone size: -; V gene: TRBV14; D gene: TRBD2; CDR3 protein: CASRPRGLASETQYF; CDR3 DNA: TGTGCCAGCAGACCCAGGGGACTAGCGAGCGAGACCCAGTACTTC
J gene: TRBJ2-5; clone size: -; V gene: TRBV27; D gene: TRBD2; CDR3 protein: CASSEIAGEKETQYF; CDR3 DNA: TGTGCCAGCAGCGAGATAGCGGGAGAAAAAGAGACCCAGTACTTC
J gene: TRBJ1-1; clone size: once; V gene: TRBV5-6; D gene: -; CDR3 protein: CASSFGNTEAFF; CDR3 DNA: TGTGCCAGCAGCTTTGGGAACACTGAAGCTTTCTTT
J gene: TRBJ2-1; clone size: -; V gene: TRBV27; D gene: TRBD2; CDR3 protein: CASSTAAGVNEQFF; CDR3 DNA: TGTGCCAGCAGCACCGCTGCGGGAGTCAATGAGCAGTTCTTC
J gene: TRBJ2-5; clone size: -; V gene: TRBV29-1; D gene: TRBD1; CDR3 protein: CSVASPGQGRETQYF; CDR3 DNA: TGCAGCGTTGCATCCCCCGGACAGGGGAGAGAGACCCAGTACTTC
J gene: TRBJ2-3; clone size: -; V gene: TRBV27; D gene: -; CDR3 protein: CASSSVSMAGLFSDTQYF; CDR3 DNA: TGTGCCAGCAGTTCAGTGTCTATGGCAGGACTGTTTTCAGATACGCAGTATTTT
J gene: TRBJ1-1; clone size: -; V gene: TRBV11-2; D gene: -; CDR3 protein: CASSPGRRNTEAFF; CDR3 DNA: TGTGCCAGCAGTCCGGGACGTAGGAACACTGAAGCTTTCTTT
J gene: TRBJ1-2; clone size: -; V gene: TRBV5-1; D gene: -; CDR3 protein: CASSSLQGFDYGYTF; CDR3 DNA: TGCGCCAGCAGCTCACTCCAGGGGTTCGACTATGGCTACACCTTC
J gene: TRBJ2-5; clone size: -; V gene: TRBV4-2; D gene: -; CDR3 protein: CASSQDRDGWETQYF; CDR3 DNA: TGTGCCAGCAGCCAAGACCGGGACGGGTGGGAGACCCAGTACTTC
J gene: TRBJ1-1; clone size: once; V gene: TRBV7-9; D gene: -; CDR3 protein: CASRGRINTEAFF; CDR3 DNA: TGTGCCAGCAGGGGACGGATTAACACTGAAGCTTTCTTT
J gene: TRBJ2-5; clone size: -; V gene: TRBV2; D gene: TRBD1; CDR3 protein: CASSPTGDQETQYF; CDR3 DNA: TGTGCCAGCAGCCCGACAGGGGACCAAGAGACCCAGTACTTC
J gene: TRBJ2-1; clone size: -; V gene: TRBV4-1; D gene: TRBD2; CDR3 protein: CASSQAGGPHEQFF; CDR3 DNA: TGCGCCAGCAGCCAAGCGGGAGGGCCCCATGAGCAGTTCTTC
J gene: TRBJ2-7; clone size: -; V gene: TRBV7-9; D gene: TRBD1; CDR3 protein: CASSPRTGDYEQYF; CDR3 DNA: TGTGCCAGCAGCCCCCGGACAGGGGACTACGAGCAGTACTTC
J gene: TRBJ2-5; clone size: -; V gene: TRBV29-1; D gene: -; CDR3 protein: CSVGDQYF; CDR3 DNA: TGCAGCGTTGGTGACCAGTACTTC
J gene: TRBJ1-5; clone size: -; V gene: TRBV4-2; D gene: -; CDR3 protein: CASSPAGGTQHF; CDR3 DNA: TGTGCCAGCAGCCCTGCTGGGGGGACCCAGCATTTT
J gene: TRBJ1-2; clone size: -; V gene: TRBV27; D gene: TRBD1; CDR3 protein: CASSLHRGRGYTF; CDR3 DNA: TGTGCCAGCAGTTTACACAGGGGACGTGGCTACACCTTC
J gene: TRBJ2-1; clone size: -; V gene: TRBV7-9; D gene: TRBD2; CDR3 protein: CASREAGTYNEQFF; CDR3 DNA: TGTGCCAGCAGGGAAGCGGGAACCTACAATGAGCAGTTCTTC
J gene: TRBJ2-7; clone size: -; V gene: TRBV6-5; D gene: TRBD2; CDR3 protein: CASSYVAGGLVEQYF; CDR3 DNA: TGTGCCAGCAGTTACGTGGCGGGGGGTCTCGTTGAGCAGTACTTC
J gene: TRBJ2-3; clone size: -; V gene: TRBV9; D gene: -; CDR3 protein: CASSYADTQYF; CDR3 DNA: TGTGCCAGCAGCTATGCAGATACGCAGTATTTT
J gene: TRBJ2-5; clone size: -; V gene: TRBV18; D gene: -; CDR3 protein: CASSPTGTMETQYF; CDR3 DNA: TGTGCCAGCTCACCGACGGGTACAATGGAGACCCAGTACTTC
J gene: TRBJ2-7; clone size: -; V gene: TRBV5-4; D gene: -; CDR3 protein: CASSLEKGEYEQYF; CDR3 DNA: TGTGCCAGCAGCTTGGAGAAGGGGGAATACGAGCAGTACTTC
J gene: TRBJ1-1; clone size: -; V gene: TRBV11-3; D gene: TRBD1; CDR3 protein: CASRDRASREAFF; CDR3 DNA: TGTGCCAGCAGGGACAGGGCCTCTCGGGAAGCTTTCTTT
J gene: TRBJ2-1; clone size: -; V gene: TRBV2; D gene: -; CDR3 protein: CAAPTDSTGNEQFF; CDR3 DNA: TGTGCCGCCCCGACTGACTCAACGGGCAATGAGCAGTTCTTC
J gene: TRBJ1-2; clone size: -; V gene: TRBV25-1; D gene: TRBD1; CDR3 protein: CASSGLIQGANYGYTF; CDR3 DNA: TGTGCCAGCAGTGGACTCATACAGGGGGCGAACTATGGCTACACCTTC
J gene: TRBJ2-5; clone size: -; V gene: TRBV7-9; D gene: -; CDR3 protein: CASSFSEHSRETQYF; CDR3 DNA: TGTGCCAGCAGCTTTAGTGAACACTCCCGGGAGACCCAGTACTTC
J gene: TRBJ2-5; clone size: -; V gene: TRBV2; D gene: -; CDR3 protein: CAIGPAYQETQYF; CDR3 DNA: TGTGCCATCGGGCCAGCTTACCAAGAGACCCAGTACTTC
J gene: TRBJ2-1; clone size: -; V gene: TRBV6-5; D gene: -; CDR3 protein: CASSYEIASSYNEQFF; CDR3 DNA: TGTGCCAGCAGTTACGAGATAGCATCTTCCTACAATGAGCAGTTCTTC
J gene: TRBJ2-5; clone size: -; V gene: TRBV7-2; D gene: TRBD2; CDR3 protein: CASSFPSGSETQYF; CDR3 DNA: TGTGCCAGCAGCTTTCCCAGCGGGAGCGAGACCCAGTACTTC
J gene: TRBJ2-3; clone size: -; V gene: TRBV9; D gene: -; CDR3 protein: CASSVGEHTDTQYF; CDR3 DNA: TGTGCCAGCAGCGTCGGGGAGCACACAGATACGCAGTATTTT
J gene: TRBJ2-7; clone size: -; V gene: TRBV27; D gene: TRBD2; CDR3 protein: CASSVLGLAGGPYEQYF; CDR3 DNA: TGTGCCAGCAGTGTCTTGGGTTTAGCGGGAGGCCCCTACGAGCAGTACTTC
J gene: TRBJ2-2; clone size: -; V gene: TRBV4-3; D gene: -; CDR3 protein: CASSVFWGSGTGELFF; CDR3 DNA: TGCGCCAGCAGCGTATTTTGGGGTAGTGGTACCGGGGAGCTGTTTTTT
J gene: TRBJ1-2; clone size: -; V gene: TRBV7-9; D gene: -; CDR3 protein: CASSFMGTLDGYTF; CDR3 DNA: TGTGCCAGCAGCTTCATGGGGACTCTAGATGGCTACACCTTC
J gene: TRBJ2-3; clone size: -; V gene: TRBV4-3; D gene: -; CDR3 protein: CASSHQTERGTTDTQYF; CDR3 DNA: TGCGCCAGCAGCCACCAAACGGAGAGGGGAACCACAGATACGCAGTATTTT
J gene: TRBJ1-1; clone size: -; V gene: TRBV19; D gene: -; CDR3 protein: CASSIGVGSLKAFF; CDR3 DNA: TGTGCCAGTAGTATAGGGGTAGGAAGCCTTAAAGCTTTCTTT
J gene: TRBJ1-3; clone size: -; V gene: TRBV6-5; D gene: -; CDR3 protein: CASSYSAGAGNTIYF; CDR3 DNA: TGTGCCAGCAGTTACTCGGCAGGGGCTGGAAACACCATATATTTT
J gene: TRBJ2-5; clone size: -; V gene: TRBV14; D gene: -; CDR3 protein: CASSQGYGWETQYF; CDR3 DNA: TGTGCCAGCAGCCAAGGATACGGCTGGGAGACCCAGTACTTC
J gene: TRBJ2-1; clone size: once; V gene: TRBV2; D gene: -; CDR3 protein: CASSELQGGFEQFF; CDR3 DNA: TGTGCCAGCAGTGAACTACAGGGGGGGTTTGAGCAGTTCTTC
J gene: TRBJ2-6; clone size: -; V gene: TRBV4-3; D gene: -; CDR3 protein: CASSEEQSGANVLTF; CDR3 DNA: TGCGCCAGCAGCGAAGAACAGTCTGGGGCCAACGTCCTGACTTTC
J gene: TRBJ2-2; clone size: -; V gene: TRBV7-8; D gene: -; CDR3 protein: CASSLLAGYTGELFF; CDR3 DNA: TGTGCCAGCAGCTTATTGGCAGGGTACACCGGGGAGCTGTTTTTT
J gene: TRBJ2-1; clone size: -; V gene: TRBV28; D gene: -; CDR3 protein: CASSFQENEQFF; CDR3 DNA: TGTGCCAGCAGTTTCCAGGAAAATGAGCAGTTCTTC
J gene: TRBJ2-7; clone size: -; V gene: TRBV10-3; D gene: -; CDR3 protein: CAISASGEIEQYF; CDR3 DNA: TGTGCCATCAGTGCATCCGGGGAAATCGAGCAGTACTTC
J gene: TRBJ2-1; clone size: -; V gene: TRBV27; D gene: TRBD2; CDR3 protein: CASSSLAGVIHEQFF; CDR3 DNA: TGTGCCAGCAGTTCGCTAGCGGGAGTAATTCATGAGCAGTTCTTC
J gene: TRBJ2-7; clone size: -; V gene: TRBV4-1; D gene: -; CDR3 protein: CASSQVPDSYEQYF; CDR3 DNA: TGCGCCAGCAGCCAAGTGCCGGATTCCTACGAGCAGTACTTC